These 7 T cell receptor beta chains share one sample of origin, sequenced in a study of OX40 agonist ivuxolimab in advanced cancers. TCRdb's copy holds only in-frame clones and misses some; the assay was immunoSEQ multiplex PCR. The table lists approximately 32,000 clones, 89% of them singletons. The sample consisted of CD4+ or CD8+ T cells sorted from blood, taken in a trial of the OX40 agonist ivuxolimab. These receptors came from an adult with an advanced solid tumor such as melanoma, head and neck, liver or kidney cancer.

The chain recombines TRBV19 with TRBJ1-5; TRBD1 might be the D (5 bases). The CDR3 runs to 15 residues. Trimming stripped 1 base from V and 6 bases from J, with 13 bases between. CDR1 and CDR2 from the germline V gene are LNHDA and SQIVND (reference sequence). Here the CDR3 reads CASSIGPGVSQPQHF. CDR3 coding DNA: TGTGCCAGTAGTATAGGGCCGGGGGTAAGTCAGCCCCAGCATTTT.

This clone was recorded once. The genes are TRBV9 and TRBJ2-3, with D unresolved. With 2 bases removed from V and 0 bases from J, the gap between germline ends came to 13 bases. In germline, CDR1 is SGDLS, CDR2 YYNGEE. The length of the CDR3 is 16 residues. The CDR3 protein is CASSVNHGGSTDTQYF. The CDR3 DNA follows: TGTGCCAGCAGCGTTAACCATGGTGGAAGCACAGATACGCAGTATTTT.

Concerning this clone itself: Other DNA sequences in this specimen translate into the identical CDR3. This chain connects TRBV5-1 to TRBJ2-2; D call uncertain. Looked up from germline, CDR1 is SGHRS and CDR2 is YFSETQ. The CDR3 is 14 residues long. Trimming took off 0 bases at V and 2 bases at J, with 5 bases between the two ends. CDR3 in amino acids: CASSLVSNTGELFF. The CDR3 DNA reads TGCGCCAGCAGCTTGGTATCTAACACCGGGGAGCTGTTTTTT.

V gene TRBV5-1 combines with J gene TRBJ2-5; D gene uncertain. CDR3 size: 15 residues. Trimming shortened V by 0 bases and J by 8 bases, and 17 bases separated the two germline ends. In germline, CDR1 is SGHRS, CDR2 YFSETQ. CDR3 DNA: TGCGCCAGCAGCTTGGAAAACCTATTAAGAGAAACCCAGTACTTC. Encoded protein: CASSLENLLRETQYF.

A word on this clone: Germline is not matched at one junction end, which may reflect a read error. The chain is built from TRBV14 and TRBJ1-1; 7 nucleotides agree with TRBD1. The CDR3 consists of 13 residues. CDR1 and CDR2 from the germline V gene are SGHDN and FVKESK. The CDR3 DNA follows: TGTGCCAGCAGCCAAAGCCTACAGGGGTTTATCATCTTT. Translated, it gives CASSQSLQGFIIF.

This chain uses TRBV6-5 with TRBJ1-1; D not resolved. Per germline, CDR1 MNHEY and CDR2 SVGAGI. Trimming stripped 8 bases from V and 1 base from J, with 11 bases between. There are 13 residues in the CDR3. Written as DNA, the CDR3 is TGTGCCAGCGTTCAACAGCCGAACACTGAAGCTTTCTTT. Translating gives CASVQQPNTEAFF.

The chain combines TRBV4-2 with TRBJ2-7; D possibly matches TRBD1 or TRBD2 (5 bases each). The CDR3 runs 16 residues. Trimming removed 4 bases from V and 3 bases from J, with 19 bases in between. Germline CDR1 reads LGHNA; CDR2 reads YNFKEQ. In DNA form, the CDR3 reads TGTGCCAGCAGCCCGGCCGGGGCCAGCAATTACTACGAGCAGTACTTC. Amino acid sequence: CASSPAGASNYYEQYF.